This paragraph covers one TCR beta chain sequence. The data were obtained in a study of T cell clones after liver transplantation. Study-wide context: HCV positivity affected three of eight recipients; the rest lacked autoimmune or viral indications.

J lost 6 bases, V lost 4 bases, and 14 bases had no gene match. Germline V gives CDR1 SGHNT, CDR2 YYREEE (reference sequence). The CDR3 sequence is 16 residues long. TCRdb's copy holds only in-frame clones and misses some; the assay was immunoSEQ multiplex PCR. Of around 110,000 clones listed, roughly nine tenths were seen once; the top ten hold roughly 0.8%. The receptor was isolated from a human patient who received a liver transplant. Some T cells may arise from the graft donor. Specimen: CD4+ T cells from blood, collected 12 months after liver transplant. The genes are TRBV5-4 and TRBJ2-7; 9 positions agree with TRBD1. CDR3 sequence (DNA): TGTGCCAGCAGCGACAGCCGGGACAGGGTGGTAGGCGAGCAGTACTTC. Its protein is CASSDSRDRVVGEQYF.